These 4 T cell receptor beta chains were sequenced from one sample in a study of Graves' ophthalmopathy and Graves' hyperthyroidism (dated by TCRdb to about 2018). TCRdb names Illumina HiSeq 2000 as the instrument used. For repertoire sequencing, TCR beta CDR3 regions were amplified from RNA transcripts. HTBI primers and the Qiagen OneStep RT-PCR kit were used in a first-round RT-PCR, which was followed by a second-round multiplex PCR, size selection and purification. TCRdb redid the processing of the public reads, applying fastp at Q25 and MiXCR, and retained in-frame beta chains. Rows are unified per CDR3 protein, each entry keeping the most common DNA and genes. The sample has around 1,000,000 distinct CDR3 sequences on record, approximately 35% of them singletons. Approximately 10% of the sample comes from the top ten. Sample: peripheral blood or thyroid tissue (not recorded which). Source of these receptors: an adult man with Graves' hyperthyroidism.

This clonotype was picked up many times. The genes are TRBV13 and TRBJ2-7, with 8 bases aligning to TRBD1. Germline V gives CDR1 PRHDT, CDR2 FYEKMQ (reference sequence). The length of the CDR3 is 14 residues. Trimming took 1 base from V and 5 from J; bases not matched to a gene: 4. CDR3 nucleotide sequence: TGTGCCAGCAGCTTAGCCGACAGGGGCCACGAGCAGTACTTC. It yields the protein CASSLADRGHEQYF.

The rearrangement links TRBV20-1 to TRBJ2-2; 8 positions agree with TRBD1. Germline V gene sequence: CDR1 DFQATT, CDR2 SNEGSKA (reference sequence). J gave up 1 base and V 4 bases, and 5 bases lay outside the gene matches. The CDR3 covers 15 residues. CDR3 in amino acids: CSANQGAKNTGELFF. DNA for the CDR3: TGCAGTGCTAATCAGGGGGCTAAGAACACCGGGGAGCTGTTTTTT.

This clonotype turned up a few times. This chain joins TRBV12-3 or TRBV12-4 and TRBJ1-3, with 9 positions matching TRBD1. The trim removed 6 bases at V and 2 bases at J, leaving 5 bases unmatched. The CDR3 consists of 15 residues. Here the CDR3 reads CASSLQGAAGNTIYF. The CDR3 region has the DNA TGTGCCAGCAGCTTACAGGGGGCGGCTGGAAACACCATATATTTT.

This clonotype occurred once. This chain uses TRBV7-3 with TRBJ1-4; perhaps TRBD1 as D (6 bases). There are 15 residues in the CDR3. The ends were cut back, 0 bases at V and 8 bases at J, with 13 bases in the middle. The V gene's germline CDR1 is SGHTA and CDR2 FQGTGA. CDR3: CASSLTGALGEKLFF. In nucleotides, the CDR3 is TGTGCCAGCAGCTTAACGGGGGCCCTGGGGGAAAAACTGTTTTTT.